The next 3 T cell receptor beta chains were all read from a single sample in a study of blood T cells in healthy people across ages. A second PCR, run for about 7 to 11 cycles, used a sample-barcoded 5' primer plus a J-beta primer mix. TCRdb re-analysed the 5' RACE reads in MiXCR, keeping a single row per CDR3 protein. The sample holds more than 800,000 distinct CDR3 sequences, 29% seen once. The sequencing input was blood. The origin of the receptors is a woman of 80 years or more in good health.

On this clonotype itself: A single base separates this from a much larger clone, so it may be a read error. This rearrangement joins TRBV3-1 to TRBJ2-5; 7 nucleotides agree with TRBD1. The V and J ends lost 2 bases and 5 bases, in that order; junction bases with no gene match: 8. Germline V gene sequence: CDR1 LGHDT, CDR2 YNNKEL (reference sequence). CDR3 length: 15 amino acids. DNA for the CDR3: TGTGCCAGCAGCCAACCTTCGACAGGGAGCGAGACCCAGTACTTC. Translation gives CASSQPSTGSETQYF.

This sequence joins TRBV9 and TRBJ2-7; D is ambiguous. The CDR3 extends over 13 amino acids. V was pared by 3 bases and J by 7 bases, with 14 bases between. Per germline, CDR1 SGDLS and CDR2 YYNGEE. The CDR3 DNA reads as TGTGCCAGCAGCGGAGGCAGCCCTAGGGAGCAGTACTTC. Translated, it gives CASSGGSPREQYF.

The table lists this clonotype with many counts. The chain employs TRBV6-2 or TRBV6-3 and TRBJ2-5, with a tentative D call TRBD2 (5 bases). The germline gives CDR1 MNHEY, CDR2 SVGEGT. This CDR3 has 14 residues. Between the trimmed V and J ends, which lost 5 bases and 7 bases, there was a span of 17 bases. CDR3 loop: CASSNDGDRGTQYF. DNA of the CDR3: TGTGCCAGCAGTAACGACGGGGATCGGGGGACCCAGTACTTC.